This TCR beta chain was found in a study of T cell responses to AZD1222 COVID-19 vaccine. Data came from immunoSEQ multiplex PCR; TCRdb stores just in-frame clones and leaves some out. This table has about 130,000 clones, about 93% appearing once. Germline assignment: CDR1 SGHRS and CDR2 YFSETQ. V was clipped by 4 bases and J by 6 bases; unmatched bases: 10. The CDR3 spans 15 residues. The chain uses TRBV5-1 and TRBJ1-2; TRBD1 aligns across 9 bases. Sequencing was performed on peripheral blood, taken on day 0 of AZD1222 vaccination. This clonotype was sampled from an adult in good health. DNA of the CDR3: TGCGCCAGCAGCGTTCCGACAGGGGGGATCGATGGCTACACCTTC. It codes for CASSVPTGGIDGYTF.